These 23 T cell receptor beta chains originate from one sample sequenced in a study of patients and donors after allogeneic stem cell transplantation (TCRdb year 2020). The protocol used for the library was RT-PCR. The listed sequencing device is NextSeq 550. TCRdb applied fastp at Q25 and MiXCR to the public reads, then kept only in-frame beta chains. Each record represents a unique CDR3 protein, reported with the most common genes and DNA among its rows. The table for this sample lists about 76,000 distinct CDR3 sequences; approximately 26% of them were counted only once. Around 27% of the sample lies in the top ten. Sequencing input: blood, either unsorted or a sorted T cell fraction (not recorded which). These receptors all come from a human donor who was either an allogeneic HSCT recipient or a stem cell or donor lymphocyte infusion donor (not recorded which). It is not recorded whose cells these are; they may come from a transplant donor.

The rearrangement joins TRBV9 to TRBJ1-2; the D gene is possibly TRBD1 (5 bases). Trimming stripped 6 bases from V and 0 bases from J, with 15 bases between. Germline V gene lookup returns CDR1 SGDLS and CDR2 YYNGEE. The CDR3 has 15 amino acids. The CDR3 nucleotides read TGTGCCAGCACCCCCGGGGGGAACCCTAACTATGGCTACACCTTC. Translated: CASTPGGNPNYGYTF.

This clonotype was counted between two and nine times. V usage is TRBV7-9 and J usage is TRBJ1-2, with D possibly TRBD1 on 6 matching bases. This CDR3 region has 13 residues. Per germline, CDR1 SEHNR and CDR2 FQNEAQ (reference sequence). V was pared by 3 bases and J by 9 bases, with 14 bases between. CDR3 amino acids: CASSFLGAGSYTF. CDR3 sequence (DNA): TGTGCCAGCAGCTTTTTGGGGGCCGGGAGCTACACCTTC.

This clonotype was detected only a few times. The chain is built from TRBV3-1 and TRBJ1-2; 7 nucleotides align to TRBD1. V lost 4 bases, J lost 4 bases, and 6 bases stayed unmatched. CDR1 is LGHDT and CDR2 is YNNKEL in the germline V gene (reference sequence). This CDR3 region has 14 residues. The DNA of the CDR3 is TGTGCCAGCAGCCGGTCTTGGGACAGCTATGGCTACACCTTC. It specifies CASSRSWDSYGYTF.

This clonotype appeared a single time. V gene TRBV6-4 combines with J gene TRBJ2-3; D perhaps matches TRBD2 (6 bases). The germline V gene encodes CDR1 MRHNA and CDR2 SNTAGT. The V end lost 4 bases, the J end lost 0 bases, and 8 bases lay between the germline ends. The CDR3 has 14 amino acids. In nucleotides, the CDR3 is TGTGCCAGCAGTGTAGCGGCAAGCACAGATACGCAGTATTTT. Protein product: CASSVAASTDTQYF.

V gene TRBV29-1 combines with J gene TRBJ1-2, with unresolved D. The CDR3 runs to 13 residues. V lost 0 bases and J 5 bases, leaving 10 bases between the germline ends. Germline V gives CDR1 SQVTM, CDR2 ANQGSEA. In nucleotides, the CDR3 is TGCAGCGTTGAAGATCCCGGGATATATGGCTACACCTTC. This codes for CSVEDPGIYGYTF. Combining the CDR3 with reference TRBV29-1 and TRBJ1-2 gives the whole variable domain SAVISQKPSRDICQRGTSLTIQCQVDSQVTMMFWYRQQPGQSLTLIATANQGSEATYESGFVIDKFPISRPNLTFSTLTVSNMSPEDSSIYLCSVEDPGIYGYTFGSGTRLTVV.

This clonotype was counted between two and nine times. This chain connects TRBV12-5 to TRBJ1-4, with D unclear. Per the germline V gene, CDR1 is LGHNT and CDR2 is FRNRAP. The CDR3 spans 12 residues. Trimming shortened V by 4 bases and J by 8 bases, and 8 bases separated the two germline ends. The CDR3 protein is CASGSGGEKLFF. The CDR3 DNA follows: TGTGCTAGTGGTTCAGGCGGAGAAAAACTGTTTTTT.

The chain employs TRBV7-9 and TRBJ1-1; no clear D gene. V lost 5 bases, J lost 4 bases, and 14 bases lay in between. The CDR3 has 14 residues. Germline V CDR1 and CDR2: SEHNR, FQNEAQ (reference sequence). Here the CDR3 DNA reads TGTGCCAGCAGCCAACAGAGGATTGGCACTGAAGCTTTCTTT. It codes for CASSQQRIGTEAFF.

The chain recombines TRBV5-1 with TRBJ1-4; D call uncertain. The germline CDR1 and CDR2 sequences are SGHRS and YFSETQ. The ends were cut back, 0 bases at V and 3 bases at J, with 9 bases in the middle. The CDR3 is 15 amino acids. In DNA form, the CDR3 reads TGCGCCAGCAGCTTGGCCCGAGGAGCTAATGAAAAACTGTTTTTT. It encodes CASSLARGANEKLFF.

The chain employs TRBV5-1 and TRBJ2-2; 12 nucleotides agree with TRBD2. CDR3 length: 14 residues. Trimming at V came to 5 bases and at J to 7 bases, leaving 3 bases not matched to a gene. The germline gives CDR1 SGHRS, CDR2 YFSETQ. The DNA of the CDR3 is TGCGCCAGCAGTCTAGCGGGAGGGATCGGGGAGCTGTTTTTT. Amino acid sequence: CASSLAGGIGELFF.

V gene TRBV6-5 combines with J gene TRBJ1-5; a weak D match, TRBD1 (6 bases). Germline CDR1 and CDR2: MNHEY and SVGAGI. The CDR3 extends over 14 amino acids. V was trimmed by 6 bases and J by 1 base, leaving 10 bases between them. CDR3 DNA sequence: TGTGCCAGCAGACGGACAGTCAGCAATCAGCCCCAGCATTTT. The encoded protein is CASRRTVSNQPQHF.

V usage is TRBV4-3 and J usage is TRBJ2-1, with TRBD1 as a possible D gene (6 bases). Germline CDR1 LGHNA, CDR2 YSLEER. This CDR3 contains 17 residues. The V end lost 0 bases, the J end lost 3 bases, and 15 bases lay between the germline ends. The CDR3 spells CASSQDLATGLYNEQFF. CDR3 DNA sequence: TGCGCCAGCAGCCAAGATCTGGCAACAGGGCTCTACAATGAGCAGTTCTTC.

The chain is built from TRBV9 and TRBJ1-2; tentative D call: TRBD1 (6 bases). The V gene lost 6 bases and the J gene lost 4 bases, with 13 bases spanning the gap. The CDR3 is made up of 13 amino acids. Per germline, CDR1 SGDLS and CDR2 YYNGEE. Here the CDR3 DNA reads TGTGCCAGCAACGAACAGGGAACCTATGGCTACACCTTC. This encodes CASNEQGTYGYTF.

The genes are TRBV29-1 and TRBJ2-2, with TRBD2 matching over 11 bases. The junction had 8 bases not matched to a gene; V was cut back by 5 bases and J by 6 bases. This CDR3 contains 15 residues. Germline V gene lookup returns CDR1 SQVTM and CDR2 ANQGSEA. CDR3 nucleotide sequence: TGCAGCGTTTCTCTACTTAGCGGGAGGGCCGGGGAGCTGTTTTTT. This codes for CSVSLLSGRAGELFF.

This clonotype came up many times. The CDR3 DNA is TGTGCCAGCAGCTTACCCGGACAAAATTCACCCCTCCACTTT. This codes for CASSLPGQNSPLHF. V and J are TRBV7-9 and TRBJ1-6; the D gene is possibly TRBD1 (5 bases). This CDR3 is built from 14 residues. Between the trimmed V and J ends, which lost 2 bases and 7 bases, there was a span of 9 bases. CDR1 and CDR2 from the germline V gene are SEHNR and FQNEAQ (reference sequence).

This clonotype has a handful of counts. This sequence joins TRBV29-1 and TRBJ1-5; D is ambiguous. This CDR3 has 17 amino acids. With 7 bases removed from V and 0 bases from J, the gap between germline ends came to 22 bases. The germline gives CDR1 SQVTM, CDR2 ANQGSEA. CDR3 sequence: CSAGVWTSFHSNQPQHF. The CDR3 coding sequence is TGCAGCGCTGGCGTCTGGACGTCCTTTCATAGCAATCAGCCCCAGCATTTT.

The chain couples TRBV20-1 to TRBJ2-2; no clear D gene. V lost 3 bases and J 4 bases, leaving 9 bases between the germline ends. Germline V gene data show CDR1 as DFQATT and CDR2 as SNEGSKA (reference sequence). This CDR3 has 13 residues. Here the CDR3 reads CSASFSGTGELFF. The CDR3 region has the DNA TGCAGTGCTAGTTTCTCGGGCACCGGGGAGCTGTTTTTT.

The chain recombines TRBV12-3 or TRBV12-4 with TRBJ2-5, with unresolved D. Deletions cut 7 bases from V and 0 bases from J, with 18 bases between. This CDR3 contains 16 residues. The CDR3 bases are TGTGCCAGCACCCTCTTTGAACCGAACCACCAAGAGACCCAGTACTTC. It is translated as CASTLFEPNHQETQYF.

This clonotype was seen a handful of times. The rearrangement joins TRBV25-1 to TRBJ2-5; TRBD2 matches 10 bases. Germline assignment: CDR1 MGHDK and CDR2 SYGVNS. V trimming: 3 bases; J trimming: 5 bases; junction bases outside the gene matches: 6. This CDR3 comprises 15 residues. CDR3 loop: CASSDPSGGRETQYF. The DNA of the CDR3 is TGTGCCAGCAGTGACCCTAGCGGGGGTCGTGAGACCCAGTACTTC.

This clonotype has just a few counts. This sequence joins TRBV20-1 and TRBJ1-1; TRBD1 might be the D (5 bases). CDR3 length equals 12 residues. Germline assignment: CDR1 DFQATT and CDR2 SNEGSKA (reference sequence). Trimming took 1 base from V and 4 from J, leaving 7 bases between them. CDR3 in amino acids: CSARVGATEAFF. CDR3 nucleotides: TGCAGTGCTAGAGTTGGGGCCACTGAAGCTTTCTTT.

This clonotype appeared a single time. This chain links TRBV5-1 with TRBJ2-1; 8 bases map to TRBD2. J was trimmed by 1 base and V by 5 bases; bases with no gene match: 5. This CDR3 spans 15 amino acids. Germline CDR1 and CDR2: SGHRS and YFSETQ. CDR3 bases: TGCGCCAGCAGTGAAGCGGGGGCATCCTACAATGAGCAGTTCTTC. Protein sequence: CASSEAGASYNEQFF. The full variable domain, its missing parts supplied by reference TRBV5-1 and TRBJ2-1, is KAGVTQTPRYLIKTRGQQVTLSCSPISGHRSVSWYQQTPGQGLQFLFEYFSETQRNKGNFPGRFSGRQFSNSRSEMNVSTLELGDSALYLCASSEAGASYNEQFFGPGTRLTVL.

The chain couples TRBV20-1 to TRBJ2-1, with 12 positions matching TRBD2. The CDR3 is 15 residues long. Per the germline V gene, CDR1 is DFQATT and CDR2 is SNEGSKA (reference sequence). V lost 2 bases to trimming and J lost 4 bases; unmatched junction nucleotides: 3. The CDR3 bases are TGCAGTGCTAGAACTAGCGGGGGGCGGTACAATGAGCAGTTCTTC. The encoded protein is CSARTSGGRYNEQFF.

This clonotype has ten or more counts. The chain couples TRBV29-1 to TRBJ1-5; D is undetermined. The CDR3 extends over 13 amino acids. The V end was cut by 3 bases, the J end by 4 bases, with 10 bases between. Germline-derived CDR1 and CDR2 are SQVTM and ANQGSEA. For the CDR3, the DNA is TGCAGCGTTGAGGTGGGTCGGAATCAGCCCCAGCATTTT. It yields the protein CSVEVGRNQPQHF. The entire variable domain, with the rest obtained from reference TRBV29-1 and TRBJ1-5, is as follows: SAVISQKPSRDICQRGTSLTIQCQVDSQVTMMFWYRQQPGQSLTLIATANQGSEATYESGFVIDKFPISRPNLTFSTLTVSNMSPEDSSIYLCSVEVGRNQPQHFGDGTRLSIL.

This chain joins TRBV14 and TRBJ2-2; TRBD1 aligns across 7 bases. The CDR3 covers 14 residues. The V gene's germline CDR1 is SGHDN and CDR2 FVKESK. V dropped 6 bases and J dropped 4; count of bases not matched to a gene: 5. The chain's CDR3 is CASRAQGRTGELFF. The CDR3 nucleotides read TGTGCCAGCAGGGCACAGGGGCGCACCGGGGAGCTGTTTTTT.